The present T cell receptor beta chain was sequenced within a study of blood T cell repertoires in COVID-19. Study-wide background: Whether acute or convalescent, the COVID-19 samples came from the United States, Italy and Spain. T cells, B-cell-depleted T cells, or PBMCs provided the cDNA or gDNA that served as material.

The germline V gene encodes CDR1 SGHDN and CDR2 FVKESK. The CDR3 is 12 amino acids in total, end residues counted. This clone was observed a single time. The missing conserved phenylalanine or tryptophan at the end of this CDR3 makes a read error likely. The DNA is left out, because the CDR3 cannot be placed on it with certainty; the CDR3 is given as TCRdb lists it. Study processing details: Estimation of nucleated cell counts relied on the amplification of reference gene primers. Assay: immunoSEQ multiplex PCR; the TCRdb copy retains only in-frame clones and omits some. Clone size and the V and J calls come from that table; the DNA yielded D and trimming. The sample has roughly 240,000 clones, roughly four fifths seen once.

What was sequenced was peripheral blood. V gene TRBV14 combines with J gene TRBJ2-7; the D call of TRBD2 is as the table states it, not checked on the DNA. The sequence derives from a woman in her 70s with acute or convalescent COVID-19. The CDR3 reads CASSQDIDLLAT.